The 19 T cell receptor beta chains in this list originate from one sample, sequenced in a study of T cell repertoires in cytomegalovirus infection. MiXCR, run by TCRdb on the reads, gives a single entry per CDR3 protein. The sample lists some 300,000 distinct CDR3 sequences, roughly 17% seen once, with 12% in the top ten. Sequencing used PBMCs. All receptors come from a human donor in good health (CMV status not recorded). Some clones in this sample may be carry-over from other donors' samples.

In this sample, this clonotype turned up a few times. V and J are TRBV7-2 and TRBJ1-4, with D possibly being TRBD1 (6 bases). Between the trimmed V and J ends, which lost 5 bases and 8 bases, there was a span of 15 bases. This CDR3 spans 14 amino acids. In germline, CDR1 is SGHTA, CDR2 FQGNSA. Here the CDR3 DNA reads TGTGCCAGCAGCCTAGAAAGTGGGGGCGAAAAACTGTTTTTT. Encoded protein: CASSLESGGEKLFF.

This clonotype showed up many times. The chain is built from TRBV6-1 and TRBJ1-1, with D perhaps matching TRBD1 (6 bases). CDR1 MNHNS and CDR2 SASEGT come from the germline V gene. This CDR3 comprises 15 residues. V lost 1 base and J 0 bases, leaving 9 bases between the germline ends. CDR3 sequence reads: CASSEGTGMNTEAFF. DNA for the CDR3: TGTGCCAGCAGTGAAGGAACAGGGATGAACACTGAAGCTTTCTTT.

In the case of this clonotype: Possible read error: a much larger clone is one base away. The chain has TRBV12-3 or TRBV12-4 and TRBJ1-1; a weak D match, TRBD1 (5 bases). Trimming removed 1 base from V and 5 bases from J, with 14 bases in between. CDR3 length: 15 amino acids. CDR3 region: CASSLGGPPRTEAFF. The CDR3 DNA is TGTGCCAGCAGTTTAGGGGGACCTCCACGGACTGAAGCTTTCTTT.

The chain couples TRBV20-1 to TRBJ1-5, with 9 bases identical to TRBD1. The trim removed 6 bases at V and 2 bases at J, leaving 5 bases unmatched. The CDR3 runs to 14 residues. Germline assignment: CDR1 DFQATT and CDR2 SNEGSKA (reference sequence). Written as DNA, the CDR3 is TGCAGTGCAACAGGGGGCGGTGGCAATCAGCCCCAGCATTTT. Translated, it gives CSATGGGGNQPQHF.

This clonotype was recorded a few times. The J gene is TRBJ1-1, the V gene TRBV20-1; the D is unclear. Germline V gene sequence: CDR1 DFQATT, CDR2 SNEGSKA (reference sequence). Trimming removed 3 bases from V and 2 bases from J, with 4 bases in between. This CDR3 is built from 11 residues. CDR3 in DNA: TGCAGTGCTAGCTCTAACACTGAAGCTTTCTTT. Translated, it gives CSASSNTEAFF.

CDR3 sequence reads: CSAKASGGESEQFF. CDR3 DNA: TGCAGTGCTAAGGCTAGCGGGGGGGAATCTGAGCAGTTCTTC. The J gene is TRBJ2-1, the V gene TRBV20-1, with 12 bases fitting TRBD2. Trimming removed 4 bases from V and 9 bases from J; junction bases left unmatched: 7. Germline V gene sequence: CDR1 DFQATT, CDR2 SNEGSKA (reference sequence). The CDR3 consists of 14 residues.

This clonotype was seen at least ten times. This chain uses TRBV7-9 with TRBJ2-7, with TRBD1 identical over 7 bases. Trimming removed 5 bases from V and 3 bases from J; junction bases left unmatched: 7. Germline values: CDR1 SEHNR, CDR2 FQNEAQ (reference sequence). CDR3 length equals 14 residues. The CDR3 DNA reads TGTGCCAGCAGCGATGGGGCAGGGGGCTACGAGCAGTACTTC. Translation: CASSDGAGGYEQYF.

The chain is built from TRBV2 and TRBJ2-5, with TRBD1 matching over 9 bases. Germline V gives CDR1 SNHLY, CDR2 FYNNEI. CDR3 length equals 15 residues. V gave up 5 bases and J gave up 4 bases; unmatched junction bases: 8. The CDR3 here is CASSLDRGNGETQYF. The CDR3 nucleotides read TGTGCCAGCAGTTTAGACAGGGGGAATGGAGAGACCCAGTACTTC.

The chain combines TRBV4-1 with TRBJ2-2; 9 nucleotides align to TRBD1. This CDR3 is built from 17 residues. Trimming removed 6 bases from V and 1 base from J; junction bases left unmatched: 9. Germline V gene sequence: CDR1 MGHRA, CDR2 YSYEKL. The CDR3 DNA sequence: TGCGCCAGCAGTCGAAGTCCGGGACAGGGGAACACCGGGGAGCTGTTTTTT. Protein product: CASSRSPGQGNTGELFF.

There are many counts of this clonotype. The V gene is TRBV7-2, the J gene TRBJ2-3; D unclear. The V gene lost 0 bases and the J gene lost 0 bases, with 7 bases spanning the gap. The CDR3 consists of 15 residues. Germline lookup yields CDR1 SGHTA and CDR2 FQGNSA. The chain's CDR3 is CASSLARSSTDTQYF. CDR3 nucleotides: TGTGCCAGCAGCTTAGCGCGATCGAGCACAGATACGCAGTATTTT.

This clonotype was counted many times. The V gene is TRBV7-2, the J gene TRBJ2-3; D is possibly TRBD1 (6 bases). With 6 bases removed from V and 8 bases from J, the gap between germline ends came to 12 bases. CDR1 is SGHTA, CDR2 FQGNSA, per germline. The length of the CDR3 is 12 residues. This chain's CDR3 is CASSQGPGTQYF. The CDR3 coding sequence is TGTGCCAGCAGTCAGGGGCCTGGTACGCAGTATTTT. The full variable domain, rest sourced from reference TRBV7-2 and TRBJ2-3, is GAGVSQSPSNKVTEKGKDVELRCDPISGHTALYWYRQSLGQGLEFLIYFQGNSAPDKSGLPSDRFSAERTGGSVSTLTIQRTQQEDSAVYLCASSQGPGTQYFGPGTRLTVL.

Concerning this clonotype: A much larger clone lies one base from this, so it may be a read error. V gene TRBV6-2 or TRBV6-3 combines with J gene TRBJ1-5; TRBD1 agrees at 9 bases. Germline CDR1 reads MNHEY; CDR2 reads SVGEGT. The CDR3 loop spans 15 amino acids. This CDR3 is CASNPRTGDNRPQHF. The CDR3 bases are TGTGCCAGTAATCCTCGGACAGGGGACAATCGGCCCCAGCATTTT.

The chain couples TRBV20-1 to TRBJ1-2, with D unresolved. Per germline, CDR1 DFQATT and CDR2 SNEGSKA (reference sequence). This CDR3 has 13 amino acids. V was shortened by 5 bases and J by 1 base, with 11 bases between the two germline ends. The CDR3 is CSALQESNYGYTF. Written as DNA, the CDR3 is TGCAGTGCTCTCCAGGAGAGTAACTATGGCTACACCTTC.

The sample holds a few counts of this clonotype. CDR3: CASGDDRGYTF. CDR3 DNA: TGTGCCAGCGGAGATGATCGGGGCTACACCTTC. The chain has TRBV2 and TRBJ1-2; D is unresolved. The CDR3 sequence is 11 residues long. Trimming left V 8 bases short and J 8 bases short, with 12 bases between. Germline V gene sequence: CDR1 SNHLY, CDR2 FYNNEI. Looking up the rest from reference TRBV2 and TRBJ1-2 gives the full variable domain: EPEVTQTPSHQVTQMGQEVILRCVPISNHLYFYWYRQILGQKVEFLVSFYNNEISEKSEIFDDQFSVERPDGSNFTLKIRSTKLEDSAMYFCASGDDRGYTFGSGTRLTVV.

This clonotype was seen many times. The rearrangement uses TRBV15 and TRBJ2-5; no reliable D call. Germline V gives CDR1 LNHNV, CDR2 YYDKDF (reference sequence). The CDR3 covers 13 residues. The V and J ends lost 5 bases and 5 bases respectively, with 12 bases between them. This chain's CDR3 is CATSLAVVETQYF. The CDR3 region has the DNA TGTGCCACCAGCCTTGCGGTGGTGGAGACCCAGTACTTC.

This clonotype occurred a few times. This chain links TRBV7-9 with TRBJ1-2; D is perhaps TRBD1 (6 bases). Trimming left V 5 bases short and J 6 bases short, with 16 bases between. This CDR3 has 14 residues. Germline V gene sequence: CDR1 SEHNR, CDR2 FQNEAQ (reference sequence). The CDR3 protein is CASSQGGGPDGYTF. CDR3 nucleotides: TGTGCCAGCAGCCAAGGGGGGGGCCCCGATGGCTACACCTTC.

The V call is TRBV2, the J call TRBJ2-6, with 9 bases lining up with TRBD1. V trimming: 5 bases; J trimming: 4 bases; junction bases outside the gene matches: 15. Germline lookup yields CDR1 SNHLY and CDR2 FYNNEI. This CDR3 spans 19 amino acids. CDR3 protein: CASSHPLWDRASGANVLTF. The CDR3 region has the DNA TGTGCCAGCAGTCACCCTCTGTGGGACAGGGCATCCGGGGCCAACGTCCTGACTTTC.

This clonotype was seen many times. CDR3 coding DNA: TGTGCCAGCAGCCCGGACAGGGCAAACACTGAAGCTTTCTTT. This codes for CASSPDRANTEAFF. The gene calls are TRBV7-2 and TRBJ1-1, with 8 bases lining up with TRBD1. Germline values: CDR1 SGHTA, CDR2 FQGNSA. The CDR3 totals 14 residues. J was trimmed by 2 bases and V by 5 bases; bases with no gene match: 4.

This clonotype was seen many times. This rearrangement joins TRBV3-1 to TRBJ2-7, with TRBD2 matching 10 bases. The length of the CDR3 is 18 residues. V lost 4 bases, J lost 1 base, and 13 bases stayed unmatched. Germline CDR1 and CDR2: LGHDT and YNNKEL (reference sequence). In DNA form, the CDR3 reads TGTGCCAGCAGCCCCAACGCCGGGACTAGCGTTTATTCCTACGAGCAGTACTTC. This encodes CASSPNAGTSVYSYEQYF.